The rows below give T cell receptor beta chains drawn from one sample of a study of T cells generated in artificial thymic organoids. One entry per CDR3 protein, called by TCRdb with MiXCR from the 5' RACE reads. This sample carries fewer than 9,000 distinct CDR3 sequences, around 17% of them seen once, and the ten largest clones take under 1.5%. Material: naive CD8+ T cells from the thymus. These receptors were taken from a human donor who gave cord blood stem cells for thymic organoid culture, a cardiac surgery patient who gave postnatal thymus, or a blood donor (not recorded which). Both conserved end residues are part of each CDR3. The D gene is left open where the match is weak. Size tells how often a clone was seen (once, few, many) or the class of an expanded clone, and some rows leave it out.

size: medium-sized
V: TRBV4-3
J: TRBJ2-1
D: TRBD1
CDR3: CASSLQGPSYNEQFF
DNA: TGCGCCAGCAGCCTACAGGGGCCCTCCTACAATGAGCAGTTCTTC

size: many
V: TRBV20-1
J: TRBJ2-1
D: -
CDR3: CSAPLDNEQFF
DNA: TGCAGTGCACCCCTAGACAATGAGCAGTTCTTC

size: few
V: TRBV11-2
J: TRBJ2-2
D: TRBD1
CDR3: CASSPNPGQMAGELFF
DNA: TGTGCCAGCAGCCCTAATCCGGGACAGATGGCCGGGGAGCTGTTTTTT

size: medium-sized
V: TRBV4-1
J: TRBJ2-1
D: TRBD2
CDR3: CASSPAGLGANEQFF
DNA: TGCGCCAGCAGCCCCGCGGGACTAGGGGCCAATGAGCAGTTCTTC

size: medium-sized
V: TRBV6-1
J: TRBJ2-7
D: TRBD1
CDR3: CASRGQGVQGYEQYF
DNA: TGTGCCAGCAGGGGACAGGGGGTCCAAGGCTACGAGCAGTACTTC

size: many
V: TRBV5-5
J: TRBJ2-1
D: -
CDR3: CASSPFEISSYNEQFF
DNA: TGTGCCAGCAGCCCATTCGAGATTAGCTCCTACAATGAGCAGTTCTTC

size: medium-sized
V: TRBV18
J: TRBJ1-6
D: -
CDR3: CASSPFATINNSPLHF
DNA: TGTGCCAGCTCACCATTCGCAACGATAAATAATTCACCCCTCCACTTT

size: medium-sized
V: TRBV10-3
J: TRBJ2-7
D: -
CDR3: CAISDITGLNYEQYF
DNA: TGTGCCATCAGCGACATTACAGGGTTGAACTACGAGCAGTACTTC

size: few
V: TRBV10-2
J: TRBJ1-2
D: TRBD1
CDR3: CASSRPGQGAHSYGYTF
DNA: TGCGCCAGCAGTAGACCGGGACAGGGGGCGCATTCCTATGGCTACACCTTC

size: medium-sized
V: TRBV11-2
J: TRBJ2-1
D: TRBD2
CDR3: CASSFFRTSGRNEQFF
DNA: TGTGCCAGCAGCTTCTTCCGAACTAGCGGGAGGAATGAGCAGTTCTTC

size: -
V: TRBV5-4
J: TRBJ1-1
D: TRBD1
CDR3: CASSLVGQGSGNTEAFF
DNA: TGTGCCAGCAGCTTGGTCGGACAGGGGAGCGGGAACACTGAAGCTTTCTTT

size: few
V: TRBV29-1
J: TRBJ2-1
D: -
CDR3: CSVDSDGTPNEQFF
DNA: TGCAGCGTAGACAGTGACGGGACTCCGAATGAGCAGTTCTTC

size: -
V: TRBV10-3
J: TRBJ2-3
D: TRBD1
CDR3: CAISERAGGTDTRYF
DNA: TGTGCCATCAGTGAGCGGGCAGGGGGCACAGATACGCGGTATTTT

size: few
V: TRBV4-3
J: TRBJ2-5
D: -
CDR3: CASSQVGNEETQYF
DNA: TGCGCCAGCAGCCAAGTAGGGAACGAAGAGACCCAGTACTTC

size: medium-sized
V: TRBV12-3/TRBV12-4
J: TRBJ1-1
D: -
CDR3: CASSLALNEAFF
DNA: TGTGCCAGCAGTTTAGCTCTTAATGAAGCTTTCTTT

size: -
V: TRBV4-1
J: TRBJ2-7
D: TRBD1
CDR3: CASSLLTGVYEQCF
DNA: TGCGCCAGCAGCCTACTAACAGGGGTCTACGAGCAGTGCTTC

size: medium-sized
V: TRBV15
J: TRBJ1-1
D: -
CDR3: CATSRVANTEAFF
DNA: TGTGCCACCAGCAGAGTCGCGAACACTGAAGCTTTCTTT

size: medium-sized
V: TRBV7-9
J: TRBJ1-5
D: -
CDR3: CASSLAGAWSNQPQHF
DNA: TGTGCCAGCAGCTTAGCGGGGGCCTGGAGCAATCAGCCCCAGCATTTT

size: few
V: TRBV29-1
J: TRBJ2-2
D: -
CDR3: CSVEVVRGITGELFF
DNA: TGCAGCGTTGAAGTGGTCAGGGGTATAACCGGGGAGCTGTTTTTT

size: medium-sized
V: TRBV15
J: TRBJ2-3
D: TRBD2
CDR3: CATSREATSGGKDTQYF
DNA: TGTGCCACCAGCAGAGAGGCGACTAGCGGGGGGAAAGATACGCAGTATTTT

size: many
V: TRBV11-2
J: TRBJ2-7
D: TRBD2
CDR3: CASSLAGHIAGEQYF
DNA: TGTGCCAGCAGCCTAGCAGGCCATATAGCGGGCGAGCAGTACTTC

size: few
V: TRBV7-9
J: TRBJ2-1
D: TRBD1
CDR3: CASSLAGGVHNEQFF
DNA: TGTGCCAGCAGCTTAGCAGGGGGCGTGCACAATGAGCAGTTCTTC

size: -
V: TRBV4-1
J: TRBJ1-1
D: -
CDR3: CASSQGRLMNTEAFF
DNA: TGCGCCAGCAGCCAAGGCCGCCTCATGAACACTGAAGCTTTCTTT

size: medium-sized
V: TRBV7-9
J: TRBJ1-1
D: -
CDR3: CASSLGVAVTEAFF
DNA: TGTGCCAGCAGCTTAGGCGTCGCGGTCACTGAAGCTTTCTTT

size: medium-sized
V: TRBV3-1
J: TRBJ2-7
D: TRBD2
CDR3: CASSPLWLAGVSYEQYF
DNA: TGTGCCAGCAGCCCCCTCTGGCTAGCGGGAGTGTCCTACGAGCAGTACTTC

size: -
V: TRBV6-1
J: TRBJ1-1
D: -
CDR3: CASSEQTEAFF
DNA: TGTGCCAGCAGTGAGCAGACTGAAGCTTTCTTT

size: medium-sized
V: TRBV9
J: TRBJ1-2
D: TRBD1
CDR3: CASSLRDRSSRLYGYTF
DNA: TGTGCCAGCAGCCTCAGGGACAGGTCCTCAAGGCTCTATGGCTACACCTTC

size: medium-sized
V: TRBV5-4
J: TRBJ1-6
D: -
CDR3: CASSPGGNSPLHF
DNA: TGTGCCAGCAGCCCGGGGGGGAATTCACCCCTCCACTTT

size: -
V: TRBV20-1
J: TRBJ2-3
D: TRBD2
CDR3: CSARVAGGWDTQYF
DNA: TGCAGTGCTAGAGTGGCGGGGGGTTGGGATACGCAGTATTTT

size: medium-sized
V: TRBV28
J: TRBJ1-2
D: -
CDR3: CGMRDPTGHYTF
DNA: TGTGGTATGCGCGATCCAACGGGTCACTACACCTTC

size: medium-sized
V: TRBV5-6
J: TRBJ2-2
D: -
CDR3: CASRIAAATGELFF
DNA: TGTGCCAGCAGGATAGCGGCTGCCACCGGGGAGCTGTTTTTT